One sample yielded the 30 T cell receptor beta chains listed below, sequenced in a study of blood T cell repertoires in COVID-19 (dated by TCRdb to about 2020). The library was produced with the immunoSEQ multiplex PCR assay. In TCRdb, the immuneACCESS table is reduced to in-frame sequences with V and J assigned. These tables do not hold every clone; where another copy was compared, an unresolved V gene accounts for under half, and the others remain unexplained. The table for this sample lists approximately 300,000 clones; approximately 88% of them were counted only once. Approximately 4.7% of the sample is in the top ten clones. The sample taken for sequencing was PBMCs or T cells enriched from blood (not recorded which). All receptors derive from a man aged 60 to 69 who had recovered from COVID-19.

This chain connects TRBV7-2 to TRBJ2-1, with no clear D. There are 15 residues in the CDR3. V shed 1 base and J shed 4 bases, with 11 bases lying between them. The germline V gene encodes CDR1 SGHTA and CDR2 FQGNSA. CDR3 in DNA: TGTGCCAGCAGCTTAGGGCGGAGAGATTACAATGAGCAGTTCTTC. Amino acids: CASSLGRRDYNEQFF.

The V call is TRBV7-6, the J call TRBJ2-1, with TRBD2 identical over 9 bases. The germline V gene encodes CDR1 SGHVS and CDR2 FNYEAQ. J gave up 7 bases and V 5 bases, and 6 bases lay outside the gene matches. The CDR3 is made up of 14 amino acids. CDR3 in amino acids: CASSPRLAGNEQFF. CDR3 bases: TGTGCCAGCAGCCCCCGTCTAGCGGGAAATGAGCAGTTCTTC.

This clone occurred once. This chain joins TRBV18 and TRBJ1-1; 11 bases are a match to TRBD1. This CDR3 region has 16 residues. The V gene's germline CDR1 is KGHSH and CDR2 LQKENI. J lost 5 bases, V lost 4 bases, and 9 bases had no gene match. CDR3: CASSHGQGALVTEAFF. The CDR3 nucleotides read TGTGCCAGCTCACACGGACAGGGGGCTCTGGTTACTGAAGCTTTCTTT.

This chain links TRBV7-3 with TRBJ2-2; weak D call: TRBD1 (5 bases). Germline values: CDR1 SGHTA, CDR2 FQGTGA. The CDR3 has 15 residues. V was pared by 3 bases and J by 5 bases, with 13 bases between. CDR3 DNA: TGTGCCAGCAGCTTGTTTAAGGGGCTAACCGGGGAGCTGTTTTTT. Amino acid sequence: CASSLFKGLTGELFF.

CDR3 amino acids: CASSKQGANNEQFF. In DNA form, the CDR3 reads TGTGCCAGCAGTAAACAGGGGGCAAACAATGAGCAGTTCTTC. The J gene is TRBJ2-1, the V gene TRBV28; 9 bases are a match to TRBD1. J was trimmed by 5 bases and V by 5 bases; bases with no gene match: 4. The CDR3 is made up of 14 amino acids. The germline V gene has CDR1 MDHEN and CDR2 SYDVKM.

The V gene is TRBV4-2, the J gene TRBJ2-5, with D possibly TRBD2 on 7 matching bases. The CDR3 length is 14 residues. Trimming removed 5 bases at V and 1 base at J, with 11 bases between. The V gene's germline CDR1 is LGHNA and CDR2 YNFKEQ. The CDR3 bases are TGTGCCAGCAGCGGCGGGGGCGGCCAAGAGACCCAGTACTTC. As protein: CASSGGGGQETQYF.

J is TRBJ2-7 and V is TRBV7-2; 13 bases align to TRBD2. CDR1 and CDR2 (germline): SGHTA, FQGNSA. V lost 5 bases, J lost 4 bases, and 5 bases stayed unmatched. The CDR3 contains 15 residues. The CDR3 DNA reads as TGTGCCAGCAGCGCGGGACTAGCGGGACTATACGAGCAGTACTTC. Protein product: CASSAGLAGLYEQYF.

The genes are TRBV10-3 and TRBJ1-3, with a tentative D call TRBD1 (6 bases). The V gene's germline CDR1 is ENHRY and CDR2 SYGVKD. The CDR3 has 16 residues. V was pared by 6 bases and J by 0 bases, with 15 bases between. CDR3: CAISPWTDSSGNTIYF. The CDR3 DNA sequence: TGTGCCATCAGCCCTTGGACGGACAGCTCTGGAAACACCATATATTTT.

V and J are TRBV19 and TRBJ2-5; 7 bases are shared with TRBD1. J lost 0 bases, V lost 5 bases, and 6 bases had no gene match. This CDR3 spans 15 amino acids. Germline loops: CDR1 LNHDA, CDR2 SQIVND (reference sequence). The CDR3 nucleotides are TGTGCCAGTAGTTTTGGGACAGTGCACCAAGAGACCCAGTACTTC. Translating gives CASSFGTVHQETQYF.

V gene TRBV24-1 combines with J gene TRBJ2-3; tentative D call: TRBD2 (6 bases). CDR3 length: 18 residues. V shed 4 bases and J shed 2 bases, with 21 bases lying between them. CDR1 is KGHDR, CDR2 SFDVKD, per germline. CDR3 residues: CATSDTLRREANTDTQYF. DNA of the CDR3: TGTGCCACCAGTGACACCTTAAGGAGGGAGGCCAACACAGATACGCAGTATTTT.

The rearrangement joins TRBV7-9 to TRBJ1-4; D not certain. This CDR3 has 15 residues. V lost 1 base to trimming and J lost 2 bases, with 8 bases between them. CDR1 and CDR2 from the germline V gene are SEHNR and FQNEAQ (reference sequence). The CDR3 region has the DNA TGTGCCAGCAGCTTAGGGGCTATGACTAATGAAAAACTGTTTTTT. This gives the protein CASSLGAMTNEKLFF.

The rearrangement uses TRBV11-3 and TRBJ2-5; weak D call: TRBD1 (5 bases). Trimming took off 5 bases at V and 5 bases at J, with 12 bases between the two ends. Germline V lookup: CDR1 SGHNT, CDR2 YENEEA. CDR3 length: 13 residues. CDR3 residues: CASSGRVWETQYF. The CDR3 bases are TGTGCCAGCAGCGGCAGGGTTTGGGAGACCCAGTACTTC. Variable domain in full (rest from reference TRBV11-3 and TRBJ2-5): EAGVVQSPRYKIIEKKQPVAFWCNPISGHNTLYWYLQNLGQGPELLIRYENEEAVDDSQLPKDRFSAERLKGVDSTLKIQPAELGDSAVYLCASSGRVWETQYFGPGTRLLVL.

The CDR3 spells CASSLDPGRSLYGYTF. The CDR3 DNA sequence: TGTGCCAGCAGCTTAGATCCGGGGAGGAGTTTGTATGGCTACACCTTC. This rearrangement joins TRBV7-9 to TRBJ1-2; no definite D call. Germline V gene sequence: CDR1 SEHNR, CDR2 FQNEAQ (reference sequence). Trimming pared 1 base from V and 5 bases from J, leaving 17 bases between. The CDR3 covers 16 residues.

V and J are TRBV7-2 and TRBJ1-3; TRBD1 is a possible D gene (5 bases). The V gene lost 2 bases and the J gene lost 2 bases, with 10 bases spanning the gap. Germline lookup yields CDR1 SGHTA and CDR2 FQGNSA. The CDR3 has 15 amino acids. This CDR3 is CASSLPGGAGNTIYF. Here the CDR3 DNA reads TGTGCCAGCAGCTTACCGGGGGGAGCTGGAAACACCATATATTTT.

The V and J genes are TRBV7-3 and TRBJ2-2; 7 bases line up with TRBD1. From germline, CDR1 is SGHTA and CDR2 FQGTGA. Germline trimming cut 5 bases from V and 2 bases from J; bases unmatched to any gene: 8. CDR3 length: 16 residues. CDR3 loop: CASSPRDRENTGELFF. CDR3 coding DNA: TGTGCCAGCAGCCCCCGGGACAGAGAAAACACCGGGGAGCTGTTTTTT.

V gene TRBV10-1 combines with J gene TRBJ2-7, with a tentative D call TRBD1 (5 bases). From germline, CDR1 is WNHNN and CDR2 SYGVQD (reference sequence). Trimming shortened V by 0 bases and J by 2 bases, and 8 bases separated the two germline ends. CDR3 length: 14 residues. The CDR3 here is CASSESAGTYEQYF. The CDR3 region has the DNA TGCGCCAGCAGTGAGTCTGCAGGGACCTACGAGCAGTACTTC.

This chain joins TRBV7-9 and TRBJ2-2; no clear D gene. This CDR3 has 14 residues. The V gene's germline CDR1 is SEHNR and CDR2 FQNEAQ (reference sequence). The germline V and J ends were trimmed by 5 bases and 0 bases, with 7 bases remaining between them. CDR3 nucleotides: TGTGCCAGCAGCATGAGGACGAACACCGGGGAGCTGTTTTTT. Translation: CASSMRTNTGELFF.

V and J are TRBV20-1 and TRBJ2-7, with TRBD1 as a possible D gene (6 bases). This CDR3 has 11 amino acids. The V and J ends lost 6 bases and 6 bases respectively, with 12 bases between them. Germline CDR1 reads DFQATT; CDR2 reads SNEGSKA (reference sequence). The CDR3 DNA reads as TGCAGTGCAGACCAACAGGGCGAGCAGTACTTC. Its translation is CSADQQGEQYF.

The J gene is TRBJ2-7, the V gene TRBV5-1; 9 positions agree with TRBD2. Germline V gene sequence: CDR1 SGHRS, CDR2 YFSETQ. V lost 0 bases to trimming and J lost 3 bases; unmatched junction nucleotides: 4. This CDR3 contains 15 residues. In DNA, the CDR3 is TGCGCCAGCAGCTTGGTGTCTAGCGGGAACTACGAGCAGTACTTC. Translated: CASSLVSSGNYEQYF.

This chain uses TRBV7-2 with TRBJ2-1; the match to TRBD1 covers 8 bases. CDR3 size: 15 residues. V shed 2 bases, J shed 5 bases, and the junction held 5 bases outside the gene matches. Germline CDR1 is SGHTA and CDR2 is FQGNSA. The CDR3 coding sequence is TGTGCCAGCAGCTTAATGGGACAGGCGGACAATGAGCAGTTCTTC. As protein: CASSLMGQADNEQFF.

This clone was observed a few times. J is TRBJ1-4 and V is TRBV7-9; weak D call: TRBD1 (6 bases). V lost 4 bases to trimming and J lost 8 bases, with 29 bases between them. CDR3 length: 19 residues. Germline assignment: CDR1 SEHNR and CDR2 FQNEAQ (reference sequence). The CDR3 loop is CASSSRGDNKKSGSEKLFF. DNA of the CDR3: TGTGCCAGCAGCTCCCGGGGGGACAACAAGAAATCGGGGTCAGAAAAACTGTTTTTT.

As concerns this clone: A junction boundary mismatches the germline segment, possibly from a read error. This sequence joins TRBV24-1 and TRBJ2-1; D possibly corresponds to TRBD2 (6 bases). Germline V CDR1 and CDR2: KGHDR, SFDVKD. This CDR3 has 18 amino acids. CDR3 sequence reads: CATRDSGDPQTLDGEQFF. CDR3 nucleotide sequence: TGTGCCACCAGGGATTCGGGGGACCCACAAACCCTCGACGGGGAGCAGTTCTTC.

Notes on this clone: Other DNA sequences in the same sample also yield this CDR3. This chain links TRBV7-9 with TRBJ2-2; 8 nucleotides align to TRBD2. Germline lookup yields CDR1 SEHNR and CDR2 FQNEAQ (reference sequence). This CDR3 comprises 15 residues. V dropped 5 bases and J dropped 0; count of bases not matched to a gene: 2. The CDR3: CASSRAGANTGELFF. CDR3 bases: TGTGCCAGCAGCCGAGCGGGAGCGAACACCGGGGAGCTGTTTTTT.

This clone was recorded only once. CDR3 sequence: CASSISTGGYEQFF. The CDR3 bases are TGTGCCAGCAGCATATCTACAGGGGGTTACGAGCAGTTCTTC. The chain combines TRBV11-2 with TRBJ2-1, with 8 bases aligning to TRBD1. Trimming at V came to 5 bases and at J to 10 bases, leaving 10 bases not matched to a gene. Germline V lookup: CDR1 SGHAT, CDR2 FQNNGV. The CDR3 sequence is 14 residues long.

This clone was recorded a few times. V is TRBV11-1 and J is TRBJ2-1, with 7 bases lining up with TRBD2. V shed 2 bases, J shed 3 bases, and the junction held 4 bases outside the gene matches. Germline values: CDR1 SGHAT, CDR2 FQDESV (reference sequence). The CDR3 runs to 15 residues. CDR3 protein: CASSLYLADYNEQFF. The CDR3 nucleotides are TGTGCCAGCAGCTTATACCTAGCGGACTACAATGAGCAGTTCTTC.

This chain links TRBV2 with TRBJ1-2; no clear D gene. Per germline, CDR1 SNHLY and CDR2 FYNNEI. The CDR3 has 12 amino acids. Trimming stripped 2 bases from V and 3 bases from J, with 4 bases between. The CDR3 bases are TGTGCCAGCAGTGAATCGGACTATGGCTACACCTTC. Residues: CASSESDYGYTF.

The CDR3 coding sequence is TGTGCCAGCAGTTTAAGGGACAGCAGGGAAGCTTTCTTT. This codes for CASSLRDSREAFF. V gene TRBV11-2 combines with J gene TRBJ1-1, with 7 bases that match TRBD1. This CDR3 region has 13 residues. Per the germline V gene, CDR1 is SGHAT and CDR2 is FQNNGV. The ends lost 6 bases at V and 8 bases at J; junction bases unmatched: 9. Filled out from reference TRBV11-2 and TRBJ1-1, the complete variable domain reads EAGVAQSPRYKIIEKRQSVAFWCNPISGHATLYWYQQILGQGPKLLIQFQNNGVVDDSQLPKDRFSAERLKGVDSTLKIQPAKLEDSAVYLCASSLRDSREAFFGQGTRLTVV.

V gene TRBV19 combines with J gene TRBJ2-2, with TRBD1 as a possible D gene (6 bases). Trimming took 3 bases from V and 0 from J, leaving 17 bases between them. The germline CDR1 and CDR2 sequences are LNHDA and SQIVND (reference sequence). CDR3 length equals 18 residues. The CDR3 is CASSMEGTYLANTGELFF. Written as DNA, the CDR3 is TGTGCCAGTAGTATGGAAGGGACATACCTCGCGAACACCGGGGAGCTGTTTTTT.

This clone was found once. The chain uses TRBV5-1 and TRBJ1-5; D unclear. CDR1 is SGHRS and CDR2 is YFSETQ in the germline V gene. The CDR3 extends over 16 amino acids. V gave up 1 base and J gave up 5 bases, with 16 bases separating them. The CDR3 is CASSLYGPQVDQPQHF. CDR3 DNA sequence: TGCGCCAGCAGCTTGTATGGCCCCCAGGTCGATCAGCCCCAGCATTTT. Looking up the rest from reference TRBV5-1 and TRBJ1-5 gives the full variable domain: KAGVTQTPRYLIKTRGQQVTLSCSPISGHRSVSWYQQTPGQGLQFLFEYFSETQRNKGNFPGRFSGRQFSNSRSEMNVSTLELGDSALYLCASSLYGPQVDQPQHFGDGTRLSIL.

Written as DNA, the CDR3 is TGTGCCAGCGGACTAGTTGCAGAGACCCAGTACTTC. As protein: CASGLVAETQYF. This sequence joins TRBV2 and TRBJ2-5, with TRBD2 identical over 7 bases. J lost 4 bases, V lost 8 bases, and 4 bases had no gene match. The CDR3 is 12 amino acids. Per the germline V gene, CDR1 is SNHLY and CDR2 is FYNNEI.